These 32 T cell receptor beta chains share one sample of origin, sequenced in a study of blood T cell repertoires in COVID-19. TCRdb's table, derived via immunoSEQ multiplex PCR, lists solely in-frame clones and lacks some. The table shows approximately 530,000 clones, with roughly 89% occurring only once. Sequenced material: peripheral blood. The receptors were sampled from a woman in her forties or fifties with COVID-19, enrolled during active disease.

The chain couples TRBV18 to TRBJ2-1, with TRBD2 matching over 8 bases. Germline assignment: CDR1 KGHSH and CDR2 LQKENI. The CDR3 consists of 16 residues. V gave up 2 bases and J gave up 5 bases; unmatched junction bases: 8. The CDR3 here is CASSPIDRRGDNEQFF. DNA for the CDR3: TGTGCCAGCTCACCAATCGACAGGCGGGGGGACAATGAGCAGTTCTTC.

V and J are TRBV2 and TRBJ1-2; 8 nucleotides align to TRBD1. CDR1 SNHLY and CDR2 FYNNEI come from the germline V gene. The CDR3 is 15 amino acids. Trimming at V came to 0 bases and at J to 4 bases, leaving 4 bases not matched to a gene. The CDR3 DNA reads as TGTGCCAGCAGTGAAGCGCTACAGGGGGGCTATGGCTACACCTTC. Residues: CASSEALQGGYGYTF.

The chain uses TRBV2 and TRBJ2-4, with 11 bases matching TRBD2. This CDR3 region has 15 residues. Germline assignment: CDR1 SNHLY and CDR2 FYNNEI. The J segment lost 7 bases and the V segment lost 2 bases, leaving 4 bases of the junction unmatched. The CDR3 DNA is TGTGCCAGCAGTGAACTAGCGGGGGGTTGGAACATTCAGTACTTC. Translating it yields CASSELAGGWNIQYF.

The chain uses TRBV5-4 and TRBJ1-1; D not certain. The CDR3 has 15 amino acids. Germline CDR1 reads SGHNT; CDR2 reads YYREEE (reference sequence). Trimming removed 4 bases from V and 1 base from J, with 14 bases in between. The CDR3, as DNA: TGTGCCAGCAGCCCGGACTTACAATCGAACACTGAAGCTTTCTTT. Translation gives CASSPDLQSNTEAFF.

J is TRBJ2-1 and V is TRBV7-2; the D gene is possibly TRBD2 (5 bases). There are 14 residues in the CDR3. Germline CDR1 is SGHTA and CDR2 is FQGNSA. With 5 bases removed from V and 7 bases from J, the gap between germline ends came to 15 bases. The CDR3 loop reads CASSGGGVDNEQFF. The CDR3 DNA sequence: TGTGCCAGCAGCGGCGGAGGTGTTGATAATGAGCAGTTCTTC. Using reference TRBV7-2 and TRBJ2-1 for the parts outside the CDR3, the full variable domain is GAGVSQSPSNKVTEKGKDVELRCDPISGHTALYWYRQSLGQGLEFLIYFQGNSAPDKSGLPSDRFSAERTGGSVSTLTIQRTQQEDSAVYLCASSGGGVDNEQFFGPGTRLTVL.

This chain joins TRBV13 and TRBJ2-3; TRBD2 aligns across 8 bases. After removal of 4 bases from V and 4 bases from J, the junction contained 10 bases not matched to a gene. Germline values: CDR1 PRHDT, CDR2 FYEKMQ (reference sequence). CDR3 length: 16 residues. The CDR3: CASSSPERGGADTQYF. Here the CDR3 DNA reads TGTGCCAGCAGCTCCCCCGAACGGGGGGGCGCAGATACGCAGTATTTT.

The chain carries TRBV6-6 and TRBJ2-1; 7 nucleotides line up with TRBD2. This CDR3 is built from 15 residues. The germline CDR1 and CDR2 sequences are MNHNY and SVGAGI (reference sequence). After removal of 6 bases from V and 8 bases from J, the junction contained 13 bases not matched to a gene. The CDR3 here is CASRPRDYYVDEQFF. CDR3 sequence (DNA): TGTGCCAGCAGACCCCGGGACTACTACGTGGATGAGCAGTTCTTC.

The rearrangement joins TRBV5-1 to TRBJ2-3; TRBD2 matches 10 bases. The germline CDR1 and CDR2 sequences are SGHRS and YFSETQ. Trimming removed 2 bases from V and 3 bases from J; junction bases left unmatched: 3. The CDR3 contains 15 residues. CDR3 protein: CASSLAGGKTDTQYF. The CDR3 coding sequence is TGCGCCAGCAGCTTAGCGGGGGGGAAAACAGATACGCAGTATTTT. Variable domain in full (rest from reference TRBV5-1 and TRBJ2-3): KAGVTQTPRYLIKTRGQQVTLSCSPISGHRSVSWYQQTPGQGLQFLFEYFSETQRNKGNFPGRFSGRQFSNSRSEMNVSTLELGDSALYLCASSLAGGKTDTQYFGPGTRLTVL.

The chain employs TRBV12-5 and TRBJ1-1; possibly TRBD1 for D (5 bases). The CDR3 is 11 residues long. Trimming removed 10 bases at V and 1 base at J, with 7 bases between. Germline V gene sequence: CDR1 LGHNT, CDR2 FRNRAP. The CDR3 protein is CATRANTEAFF. The CDR3 DNA sequence: TGTGCTACCAGGGCGAACACTGAAGCTTTCTTT.

J is TRBJ1-1 and V is TRBV10-3; D is unclear. The CDR3 extends over 14 amino acids. The germline CDR1 and CDR2 sequences are ENHRY and SYGVKD. V lost 0 bases, J lost 7 bases, and 12 bases lay in between. CDR3 sequence: CAISESGGGLEAFF. The CDR3 DNA reads TGTGCCATCAGTGAGTCGGGAGGAGGTCTTGAAGCTTTCTTT.

The rearrangement joins TRBV19 to TRBJ1-6; possibly TRBD1 for D (5 bases). The V end lost 2 bases, the J end lost 9 bases, and 20 bases lay between the germline ends. The germline V gene encodes CDR1 LNHDA and CDR2 SQIVND (reference sequence). CDR3 length equals 17 residues. In nucleotides, the CDR3 is TGTGCCAGTAGTATATCTTCGTTTACAGGCTTAGGTTCACCCCTCCACTTT. It yields the protein CASSISSFTGLGSPLHF.

The chain links TRBV7-3 to TRBJ2-7, with TRBD1 as a possible D gene (5 bases). The CDR3 is 15 residues long. V lost 2 bases and J 3 bases, leaving 14 bases between the germline ends. Germline V gene sequence: CDR1 SGHTA, CDR2 FQGTGA. This CDR3 is CASSLGAETNYEQYF. As DNA, the CDR3 is TGTGCCAGCAGCTTAGGGGCCGAGACGAACTACGAGCAGTACTTC.

This sequence joins TRBV6-5 and TRBJ2-1; D may be TRBD1 (6 bases). V shed 8 bases and J shed 9 bases, with 11 bases lying between them. Germline V gene sequence: CDR1 MNHEY, CDR2 SVGAGI. There are 11 residues in the CDR3. The CDR3 DNA reads as TGTGCCAGCGGTCAGGGGATTGAGCAGTTCTTC. It codes for CASGQGIEQFF.

This chain joins TRBV7-2 and TRBJ2-4; 10 nucleotides agree with TRBD2. The CDR3 contains 15 residues. Germline trimming cut 5 bases from V and 4 bases from J; bases unmatched to any gene: 5. Germline V gene data show CDR1 as SGHTA and CDR2 as FQGNSA. CDR3 sequence (DNA): TGTGCCAGCAGCGGGGGACTAGCGCTAAAAAACATTCAGTACTTC. It is translated as CASSGGLALKNIQYF.

The CDR3 region is CASSQGQGGGDTQYF. The CDR3 coding sequence is TGTGCCAGCAGCCAGGGACAGGGGGGAGGAGATACGCAGTATTTT. The J gene is TRBJ2-3, the V gene TRBV4-2; 11 bases are a match to TRBD1. This CDR3 is 15 amino acids long. Germline-derived CDR1 and CDR2 are LGHNA and YNFKEQ. Trimming cost V 3 bases and J 5 bases; bases outside gene matches: 4.

V gene TRBV9 combines with J gene TRBJ2-2; no firm D call. V was shortened by 0 bases and J by 8 bases, with 11 bases between the two germline ends. This CDR3 is 14 amino acids long. Germline assignment: CDR1 SGDLS and CDR2 YYNGEE. This chain's CDR3 is CASSVASPAGELFF. The DNA for the CDR3 is TGTGCCAGCAGCGTAGCTAGTCCCGCAGGGGAGCTGTTTTTT.

A word on this clone: Within the sample, other DNA sequences also encode this same CDR3. J is TRBJ2-3 and V is TRBV24-1; D remains ambiguous. Germline CDR1 KGHDR, CDR2 SFDVKD. The CDR3 runs to 13 residues. V was cut by 4 bases and J by 1 base, with 5 bases left in between. CDR3 bases: TGTGCCACCAGTGAGGCAGGCACAGATACGCAGTATTTT. This encodes CATSEAGTDTQYF.

This clone appeared once. This rearrangement joins TRBV3-1 (or the pseudogene TRBV3-2) to TRBJ2-5; perhaps TRBD2 as D (6 bases). The germline gives CDR1 LGHDT, CDR2 YNNKEL (reference sequence). V shed 0 bases and J shed 3 bases, with 20 bases lying between them. The CDR3 length is 18 residues. DNA for the CDR3: TGTGCCAGCAGCCAAGATCATTACAGCGGGTTGAGAGAAGAGACCCAGTACTTC. Its protein is CASSQDHYSGLREETQYF.

The chain couples TRBV2 to TRBJ1-2; maybe TRBD1 (5 bases). Germline assignment: CDR1 SNHLY and CDR2 FYNNEI. Trimming took off 6 bases at V and 1 base at J, with 9 bases between the two ends. This CDR3 contains 13 residues. The CDR3 reads CASSPGHNYGYTF. The DNA for the CDR3 is TGTGCCAGCAGCCCAGGACATAACTATGGCTACACCTTC.

This chain joins TRBV9 and TRBJ2-1; D might be TRBD2 (7 bases). Between the trimmed V and J ends, which lost 6 bases and 6 bases, there was a span of 22 bases. The CDR3 loop spans 16 amino acids. The germline V gene has CDR1 SGDLS and CDR2 YYNGEE. The CDR3 DNA reads TGTGCCAGCACCCTTGGGGGGGCCCCCAATGTCAATGAGCAGTTCTTC. Its protein product is CASTLGGAPNVNEQFF.

This CDR3 reads CAISLTGAEAFF. In DNA, the CDR3 is TGTGCCATCAGTCTGACAGGGGCTGAAGCTTTCTTT. The chain joins TRBV10-3 to TRBJ1-1; TRBD1 matches at 8 bases. Germline V lookup: CDR1 ENHRY, CDR2 SYGVKD. With 5 bases clipped from V and 6 bases from J, the junction kept 2 bases outside the gene matches. There are 12 residues in the CDR3.

The chain couples TRBV27 to TRBJ2-3; D is ambiguous. The V end lost 5 bases, the J end lost 3 bases, and 12 bases lay between the germline ends. The CDR3 loop spans 14 amino acids. CDR1 and CDR2 (germline): MNHEY, SMNVEV (reference sequence). CDR3 DNA sequence: TGTGCCAGCAGTCACCGGTCAGGTACAGATACGCAGTATTTT. As protein: CASSHRSGTDTQYF.

A note on this clone: One end of the junction varies from germline; a read error may be responsible. The CDR3 DNA reads as TGTGCCACCAGTGAACCGACACCCGCCTTC. This sequence encodes CATSEPTPAF. The chain is built from TRBV24-1 and TRBJ1-2; D is uncertain. The CDR3 has 10 amino acids. Germline V gives CDR1 KGHDR, CDR2 SFDVKD.

This clone was observed a handful of times. This chain joins TRBV30 and TRBJ1-1; the D gene is possibly TRBD1 (6 bases). The CDR3 totals 15 residues. CDR1 and CDR2 (germline): GTSNPN, SVGIG (reference sequence). Between the trimmed V and J ends, which lost 3 bases and 4 bases, there was a span of 18 bases. The CDR3 nucleotides read TGTGCCTGGAGGAAATCAGGGGTATTTAGCACTGAAGCTTTCTTT. Its translation is CAWRKSGVFSTEAFF.

V gene TRBV30 combines with J gene TRBJ2-7; D is perhaps TRBD2 (5 bases). Per germline, CDR1 GTSNPN and CDR2 SVGIG (reference sequence). The CDR3 is 13 residues long. The ends were cut back, 4 bases at V and 6 bases at J, with 16 bases in the middle. The CDR3 bases are TGTGCCTGGAAGGAAGCGTTACGGGGCGAGCAGTACTTC. This sequence encodes CAWKEALRGEQYF.

The chain recombines TRBV7-2 with TRBJ2-7, with D possibly matching TRBD1 (5 bases). V was pared by 0 bases and J by 5 bases, with 8 bases between. Germline loops: CDR1 SGHTA, CDR2 FQGNSA. The CDR3 has 13 amino acids. The chain's CDR3 is CASSLAQGDEQYF. In DNA form, the CDR3 reads TGTGCCAGCAGCTTAGCGCAAGGGGACGAGCAGTACTTC.

The rearrangement uses TRBV10-1 and TRBJ1-1; TRBD1 agrees at 7 bases. This CDR3 has 14 residues. J was trimmed by 9 bases and V by 0 bases; bases with no gene match: 7. Germline lookup yields CDR1 WNHNN and CDR2 SYGVQD (reference sequence). The CDR3 region is CASSESGTEKKAFF. In DNA form, the CDR3 reads TGCGCCAGCAGTGAGTCAGGGACAGAAAAAAAAGCTTTCTTT.

This clone was recorded many times. The genes are TRBV10-3 and TRBJ2-7; a possible D gene is TRBD2 (5 bases). V was clipped by 6 bases and J by 6 bases, with 21 bases between them. Looked up from germline, CDR1 is ENHRY and CDR2 is SYGVKD. The CDR3 consists of 15 residues. CDR3 residues: CAISPPETRAGEQYF. CDR3 nucleotide sequence: TGTGCCATCAGCCCCCCTGAGACAAGGGCGGGCGAGCAGTACTTC.

The chain joins TRBV5-4 to TRBJ2-1, with TRBD2 matching 8 bases. V lost 3 bases, J lost 7 bases, and 6 bases stayed unmatched. Germline-derived CDR1 and CDR2 are SGHNT and YYREEE (reference sequence). CDR3 length equals 14 residues. In DNA form, the CDR3 reads TGTGCCAGCAGCTCCTCGGCTAGCGGGAATGAGCAGTTCTTC. This translates into CASSSSASGNEQFF.

The J gene is TRBJ1-6, the V gene TRBV3-1 (or the pseudogene TRBV3-2); TRBD1 might be the D (5 bases). The germline V gene encodes CDR1 LGHDT and CDR2 YNNKEL (reference sequence). The CDR3 contains 14 residues. Trimming left V 3 bases short and J 9 bases short, with 12 bases between. CDR3 sequence reads: CASSHNTRVSPLHF. In DNA, the CDR3 is TGTGCCAGCAGCCATAATACCAGGGTTTCACCCCTCCACTTT.

The CDR3 nucleotides read TGTGCCAGCAGCCGGGGGTCCGCTAGCACAGATACGCAGTATTTT. Translation: CASSRGSASTDTQYF. The rearrangement uses TRBV5-4 and TRBJ2-3; tentatively, D is TRBD2 (6 bases). CDR3 length equals 15 residues. The V end lost 4 bases, the J end lost 0 bases, and 12 bases lay between the germline ends. Germline V gene data show CDR1 as SGHNT and CDR2 as YYREEE (reference sequence). Supplemented by reference TRBV5-4 and TRBJ2-3, the full variable domain reads ETGVTQSPTHLIKTRGQQVTLRCSSQSGHNTVSWYQQALGQGPQFIFQYYREEENGRGNFPPRFSGLQFPNYSSELNVNALELDDSALYLCASSRGSASTDTQYFGPGTRLTVL.

The V gene is TRBV28, the J gene TRBJ1-2; D perhaps matches TRBD1 (5 bases). CDR1 MDHEN and CDR2 SYDVKM come from the germline V gene. V was trimmed by 5 bases and J by 3 bases, leaving 16 bases between them. The CDR3 totals 15 residues. CDR3 in DNA: TGTGCCAGCAGTCTCACCTCGGACACGGACTATGGCTACACCTTC. Its protein is CASSLTSDTDYGYTF.